Below, one T cell receptor beta chain is given with its context. The antigen is unknown. Losses at the gene ends were 7 bases for V and 1 base for J; bases not matched to a gene: 7. Germline loops: CDR1 SQVTM, CDR2 ANQGSEA. The CDR3 runs 14 residues. The data derive from a study of CD8+ T cells in alopecia areata. General study points: Administration of tofacitinib significantly diminished scalp clonality and expanded CD8+ clones within the top 100. Scalp and blood samples kept many expanded lesional clones throughout tofacitinib.

As the sequencing template, cDNA was produced by extracting RNA and reverse transcribing it. Only in-frame clones appear in the TCRdb table, and some are missing; sequencing was by immunoSEQ multiplex PCR. The repertoire holds 200,000 to 250,000 clones, 40% to 45% seen once, with over 2.5% in the top ten. The treatment here: oral pan-JAK inhibitor, 5-10 mg twice daily. Sorting of PBMCs yielded the CD4+ and CD8+ T cells. The sequencing used CD4+ T cells sorted from blood, collected between weeks 36 and 40, from a patient treated with tofacitinib. V gene TRBV29-1 combines with J gene TRBJ2-7; 10 bases align to TRBD1. This sequence originates from a human donor with alopecia areata. DNA of the CDR3: TGCAGCGCTAGGACAGGGGGGATATCCTACGAGCAGTACTTC. Protein sequence: CSARTGGISYEQYF.